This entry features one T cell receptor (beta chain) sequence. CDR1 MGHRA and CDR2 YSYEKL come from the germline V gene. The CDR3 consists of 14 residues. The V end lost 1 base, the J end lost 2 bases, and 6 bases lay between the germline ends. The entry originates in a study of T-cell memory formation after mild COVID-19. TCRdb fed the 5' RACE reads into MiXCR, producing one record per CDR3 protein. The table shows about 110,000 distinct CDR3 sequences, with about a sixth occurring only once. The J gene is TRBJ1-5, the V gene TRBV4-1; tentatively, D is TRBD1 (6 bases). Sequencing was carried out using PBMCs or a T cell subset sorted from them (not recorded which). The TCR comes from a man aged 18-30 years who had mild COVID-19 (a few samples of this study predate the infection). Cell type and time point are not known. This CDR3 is CASSQAGGNQPQHF. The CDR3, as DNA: TGCGCCAGCAGCCAAGCAGGGGGCAATCAGCCCCAGCATTTT.